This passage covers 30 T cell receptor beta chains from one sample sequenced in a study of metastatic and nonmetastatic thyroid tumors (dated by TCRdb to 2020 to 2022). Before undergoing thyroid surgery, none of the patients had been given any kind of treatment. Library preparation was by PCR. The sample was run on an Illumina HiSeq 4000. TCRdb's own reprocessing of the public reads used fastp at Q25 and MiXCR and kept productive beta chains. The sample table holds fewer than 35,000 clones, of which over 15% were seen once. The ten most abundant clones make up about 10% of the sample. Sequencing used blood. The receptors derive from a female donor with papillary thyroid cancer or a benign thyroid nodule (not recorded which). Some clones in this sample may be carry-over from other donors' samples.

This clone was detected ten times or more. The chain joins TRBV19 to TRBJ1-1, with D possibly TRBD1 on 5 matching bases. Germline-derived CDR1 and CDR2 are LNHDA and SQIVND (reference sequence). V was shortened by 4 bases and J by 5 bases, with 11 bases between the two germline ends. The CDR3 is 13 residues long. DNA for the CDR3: TGTGCCAGTAGTACCGCCGGGGGAACTGAAGCTTTCTTT. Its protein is CASSTAGGTEAFF.

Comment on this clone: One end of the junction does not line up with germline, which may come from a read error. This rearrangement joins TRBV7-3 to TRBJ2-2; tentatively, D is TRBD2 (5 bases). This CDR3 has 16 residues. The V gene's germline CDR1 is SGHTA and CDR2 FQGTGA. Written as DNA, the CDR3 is TGTGCCAGCAGCTTAATGAGCTGGAGCGGCACCGGGGAGCCGTTTTTT. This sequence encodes CASSLMSWSGTGEPFF.

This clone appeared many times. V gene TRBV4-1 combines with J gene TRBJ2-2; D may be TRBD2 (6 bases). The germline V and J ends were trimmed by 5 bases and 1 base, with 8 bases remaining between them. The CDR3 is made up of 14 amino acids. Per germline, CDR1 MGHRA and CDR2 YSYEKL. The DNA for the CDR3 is TGCGCCAGCAGCTTAGCGGAGAACACCGGGGAGCTGTTTTTT. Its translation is CASSLAENTGELFF.

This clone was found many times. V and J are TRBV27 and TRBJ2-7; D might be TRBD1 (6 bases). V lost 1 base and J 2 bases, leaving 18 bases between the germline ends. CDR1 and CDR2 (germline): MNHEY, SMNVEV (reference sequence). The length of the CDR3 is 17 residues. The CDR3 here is CASSLFPPQGATYEQYF. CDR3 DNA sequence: TGTGCCAGCAGTTTATTTCCGCCACAGGGAGCGACCTACGAGCAGTACTTC.

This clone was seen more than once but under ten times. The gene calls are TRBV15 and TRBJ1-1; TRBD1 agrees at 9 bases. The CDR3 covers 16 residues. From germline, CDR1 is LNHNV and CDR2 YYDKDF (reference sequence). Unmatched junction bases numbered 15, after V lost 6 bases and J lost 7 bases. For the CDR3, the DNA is TGTGCCACCAGTAGGGAAGCCGGGACAGGGCCCAATGAAGCTTTCTTT. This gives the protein CATSREAGTGPNEAFF. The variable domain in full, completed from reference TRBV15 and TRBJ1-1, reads DAMVIQNPRYQVTQFGKPVTLSCSQTLNHNVMYWYQQKSSQAPKLLFHYYDKDFNNEADTPDNFQSRRPNTSFCFLDIRSPGLGDTAMYLCATSREAGTGPNEAFFGQGTRLTVV.

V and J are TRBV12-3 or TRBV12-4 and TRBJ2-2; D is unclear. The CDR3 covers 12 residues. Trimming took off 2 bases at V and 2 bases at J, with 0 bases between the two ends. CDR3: CASSLNTGELFF. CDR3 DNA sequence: TGTGCCAGCAGTTTAAACACCGGGGAGCTGTTTTTT.

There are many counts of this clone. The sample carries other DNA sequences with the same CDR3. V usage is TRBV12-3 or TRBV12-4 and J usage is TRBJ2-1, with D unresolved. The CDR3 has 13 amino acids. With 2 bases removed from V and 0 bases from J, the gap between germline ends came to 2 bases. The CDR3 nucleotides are TGTGCCAGCAGTTTAAGCTCCTACAATGAGCAGTTCTTC. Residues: CASSLSSYNEQFF.

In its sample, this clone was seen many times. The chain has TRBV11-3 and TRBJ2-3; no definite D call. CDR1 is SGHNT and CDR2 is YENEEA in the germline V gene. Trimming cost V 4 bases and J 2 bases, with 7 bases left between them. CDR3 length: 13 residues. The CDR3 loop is CASSSHPTDTQYF. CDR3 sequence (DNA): TGTGCCAGCAGCTCCCACCCCACAGATACGCAGTATTTT.

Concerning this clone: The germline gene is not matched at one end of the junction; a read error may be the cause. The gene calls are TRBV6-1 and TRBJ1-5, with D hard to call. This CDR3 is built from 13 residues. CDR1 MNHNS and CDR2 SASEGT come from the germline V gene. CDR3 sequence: CACSDVGNQPQHF. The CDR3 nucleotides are TGTGCCTGCAGTGACGTGGGCAATCAGCCCCAGCATTTT.

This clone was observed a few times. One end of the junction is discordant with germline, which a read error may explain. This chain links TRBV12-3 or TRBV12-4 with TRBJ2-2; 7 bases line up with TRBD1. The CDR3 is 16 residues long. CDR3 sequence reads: CASTPPVTGNTGELFF. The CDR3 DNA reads TGTGCCAGCACCCCCCCAGTGACAGGGAACACCGGTGAGCTGTTTTTT.

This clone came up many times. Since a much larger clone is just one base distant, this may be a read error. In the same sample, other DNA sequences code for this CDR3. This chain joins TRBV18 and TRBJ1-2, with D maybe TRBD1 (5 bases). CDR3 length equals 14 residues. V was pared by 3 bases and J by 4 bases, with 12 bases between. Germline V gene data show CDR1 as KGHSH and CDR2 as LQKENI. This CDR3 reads CASSPGRAIYGYTF. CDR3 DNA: TGTGCCAGCTCACCGGGCAGGGCAATCTATGGCTACACCTTC.

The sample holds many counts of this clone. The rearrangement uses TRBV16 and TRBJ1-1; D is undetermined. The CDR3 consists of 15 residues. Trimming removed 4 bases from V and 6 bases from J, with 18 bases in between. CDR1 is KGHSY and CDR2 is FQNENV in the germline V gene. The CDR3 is CASSPPATTHPEAFF. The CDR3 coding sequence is TGTGCCAGCAGCCCCCCGGCTACAACCCACCCTGAAGCTTTCTTT.

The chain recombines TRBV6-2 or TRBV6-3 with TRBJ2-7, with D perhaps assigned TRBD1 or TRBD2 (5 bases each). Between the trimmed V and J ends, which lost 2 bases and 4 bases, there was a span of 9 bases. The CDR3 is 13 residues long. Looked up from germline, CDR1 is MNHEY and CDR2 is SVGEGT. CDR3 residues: CASSYRDQYEQYF. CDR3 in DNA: TGTGCCAGCAGTTACCGGGACCAGTACGAGCAGTACTTC.

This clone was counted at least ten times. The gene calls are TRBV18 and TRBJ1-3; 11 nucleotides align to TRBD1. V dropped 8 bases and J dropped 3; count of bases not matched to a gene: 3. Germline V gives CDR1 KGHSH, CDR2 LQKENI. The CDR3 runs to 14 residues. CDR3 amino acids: CASRTGGFGNTIYF. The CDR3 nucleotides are TGTGCCAGCCGGACAGGGGGCTTTGGAAACACCATATATTTT.

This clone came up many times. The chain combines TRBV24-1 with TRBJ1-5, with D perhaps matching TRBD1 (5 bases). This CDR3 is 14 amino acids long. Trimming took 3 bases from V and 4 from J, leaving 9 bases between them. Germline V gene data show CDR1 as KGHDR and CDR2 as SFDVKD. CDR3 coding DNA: TGTGCCACCAGTGATGCGCAGGGAAATCAGCCCCAGCATTTT. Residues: CATSDAQGNQPQHF.

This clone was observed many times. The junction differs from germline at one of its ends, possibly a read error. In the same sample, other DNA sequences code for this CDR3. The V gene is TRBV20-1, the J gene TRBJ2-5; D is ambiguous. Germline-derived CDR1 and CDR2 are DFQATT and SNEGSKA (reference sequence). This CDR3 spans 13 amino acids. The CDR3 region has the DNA TGCAGCGCTAGACGTCCGGCTCAAGAGACCCAGTACTTC. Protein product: CSARRPAQETQYF.

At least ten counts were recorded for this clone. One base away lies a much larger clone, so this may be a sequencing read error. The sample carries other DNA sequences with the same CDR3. CDR3: CASSMRQGGQETQYF. The DNA of the CDR3 is TGTGCCAGTAGTATGAGGCAGGGTGGCCAAGAGACCCAGTACTTC. This rearrangement joins TRBV19 to TRBJ2-5; D perhaps matches TRBD1 (5 bases). V was clipped by 3 bases and J by 1 base, with 12 bases between them. CDR1 is LNHDA, CDR2 SQIVND, per germline (reference sequence). The CDR3 spans 15 residues.

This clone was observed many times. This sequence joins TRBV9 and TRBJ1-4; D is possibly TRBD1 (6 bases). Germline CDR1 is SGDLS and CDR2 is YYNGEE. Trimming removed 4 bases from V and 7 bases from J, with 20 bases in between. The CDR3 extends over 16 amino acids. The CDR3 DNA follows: TGTGCCAGCAGCCGGAGTGGTAGGACAGACGTTGAAAAACTGTTTTTT. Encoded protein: CASSRSGRTDVEKLFF.

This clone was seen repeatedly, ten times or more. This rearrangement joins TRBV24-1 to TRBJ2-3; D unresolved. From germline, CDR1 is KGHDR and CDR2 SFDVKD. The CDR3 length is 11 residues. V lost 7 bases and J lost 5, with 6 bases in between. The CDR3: CATSQVDTQYF. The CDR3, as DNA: TGTGCCACCAGCCAAGTAGATACGCAGTATTTT.

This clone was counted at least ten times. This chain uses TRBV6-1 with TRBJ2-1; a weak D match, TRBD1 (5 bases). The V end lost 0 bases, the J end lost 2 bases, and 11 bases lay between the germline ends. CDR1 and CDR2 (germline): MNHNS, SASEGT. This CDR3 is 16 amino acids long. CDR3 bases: TGTGCCAGCAGTGAAGCGGCAGGGAATACCTACAATGAGCAGTTCTTC. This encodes CASSEAAGNTYNEQFF.

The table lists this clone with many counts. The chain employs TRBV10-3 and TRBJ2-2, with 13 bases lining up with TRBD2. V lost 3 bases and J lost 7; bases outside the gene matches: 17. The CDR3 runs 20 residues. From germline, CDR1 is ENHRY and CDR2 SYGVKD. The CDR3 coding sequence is TGTGCCATCAGTGAAGCCCCGCAAGGTGGACTAGCGGGGGTTGGCGGGGAGCTGTTTTTT. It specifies CAISEAPQGGLAGVGGELFF.

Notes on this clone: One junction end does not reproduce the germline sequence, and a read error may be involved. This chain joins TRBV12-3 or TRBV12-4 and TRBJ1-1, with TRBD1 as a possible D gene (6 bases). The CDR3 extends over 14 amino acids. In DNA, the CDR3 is TGTGCCAGCAGTTTATTGGGAGGGGACACTGAGGCTTTCTTT. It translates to CASSLLGGDTEAFF.

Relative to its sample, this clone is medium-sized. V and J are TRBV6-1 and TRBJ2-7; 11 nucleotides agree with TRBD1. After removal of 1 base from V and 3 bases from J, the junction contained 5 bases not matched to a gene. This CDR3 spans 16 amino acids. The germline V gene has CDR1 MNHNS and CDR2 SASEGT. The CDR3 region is CASSEGVGTGGYEQYF. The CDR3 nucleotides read TGTGCCAGCAGTGAAGGGGTGGGGACAGGGGGCTACGAGCAGTACTTC.

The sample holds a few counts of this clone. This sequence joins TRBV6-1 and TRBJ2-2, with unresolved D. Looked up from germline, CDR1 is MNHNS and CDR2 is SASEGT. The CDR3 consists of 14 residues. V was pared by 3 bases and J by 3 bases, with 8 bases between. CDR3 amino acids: CASSELGDTGELFF. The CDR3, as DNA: TGTGCCAGCAGTGAGCTGGGCGACACCGGGGAGCTGTTTTTT.

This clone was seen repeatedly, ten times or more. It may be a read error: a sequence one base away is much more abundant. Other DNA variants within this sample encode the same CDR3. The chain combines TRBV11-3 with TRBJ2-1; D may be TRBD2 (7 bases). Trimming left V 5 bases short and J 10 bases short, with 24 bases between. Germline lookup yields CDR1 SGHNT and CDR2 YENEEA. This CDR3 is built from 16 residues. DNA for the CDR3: TGTGCCAGCAGCCCAGAGGCAGGGGAGGGTGGCAACGAGCAGTTCTTC. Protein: CASSPEAGEGGNEQFF.

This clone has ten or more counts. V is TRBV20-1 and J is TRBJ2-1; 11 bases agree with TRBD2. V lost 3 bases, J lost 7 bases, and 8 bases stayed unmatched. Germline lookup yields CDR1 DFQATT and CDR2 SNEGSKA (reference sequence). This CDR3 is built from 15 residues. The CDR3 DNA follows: TGCAGTGCTAGTTCGACTAGCGGGATTAAAAATGAGCAGTTCTTC. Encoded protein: CSASSTSGIKNEQFF.

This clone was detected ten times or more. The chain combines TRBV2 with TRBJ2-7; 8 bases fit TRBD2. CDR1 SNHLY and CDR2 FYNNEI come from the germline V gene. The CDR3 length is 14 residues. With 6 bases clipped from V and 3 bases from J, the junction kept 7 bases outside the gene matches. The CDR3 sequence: CASRNSGIYYEQYF. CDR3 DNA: TGTGCCAGCAGAAATAGCGGGATCTACTACGAGCAGTACTTC.

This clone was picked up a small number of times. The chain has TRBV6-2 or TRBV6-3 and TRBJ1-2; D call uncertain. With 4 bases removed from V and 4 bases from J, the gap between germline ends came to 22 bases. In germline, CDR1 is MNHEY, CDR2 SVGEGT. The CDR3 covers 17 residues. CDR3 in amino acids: CASSSHRRLHDVYGYTF. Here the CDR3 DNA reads TGTGCCAGCAGTTCCCACAGAAGACTACATGATGTCTATGGCTACACCTTC.

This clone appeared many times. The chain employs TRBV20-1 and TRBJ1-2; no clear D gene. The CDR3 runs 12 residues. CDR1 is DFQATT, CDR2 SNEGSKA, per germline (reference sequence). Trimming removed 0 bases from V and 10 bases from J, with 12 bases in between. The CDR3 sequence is CSARDLRESYTF. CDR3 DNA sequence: TGCAGTGCTAGAGATCTACGAGAATCCTACACCTTC.

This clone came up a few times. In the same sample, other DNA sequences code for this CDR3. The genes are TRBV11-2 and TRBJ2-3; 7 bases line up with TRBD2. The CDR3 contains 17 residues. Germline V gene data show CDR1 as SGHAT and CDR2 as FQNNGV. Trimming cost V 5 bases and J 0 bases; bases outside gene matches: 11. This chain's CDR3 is CASSLWSAGESTDTQYF. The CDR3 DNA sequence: TGTGCCAGCAGCCTTTGGAGCGCGGGAGAGAGCACAGATACGCAGTATTTT.